A single sample gave rise to the 11 T cell receptor beta chains below, sequenced in a study of cytomegalovirus exposure and HLA in healthy donors. The PCR was carried out with 60 Vbeta primers and 13 Jbeta primers. Assay: immunoSEQ multiplex PCR; the TCRdb copy retains only in-frame clones and omits some. The sample contains around 130,000 clones, 84% of which appear only once. Sequenced: PBMCs. Source of these receptors: a woman aged 18-29 years in good health and CMV-seropositive.

The chain uses TRBV7-6 and TRBJ1-2; a possible D gene is TRBD1 (6 bases). The CDR3 sequence is 13 residues long. Germline V gene lookup returns CDR1 SGHVS and CDR2 FNYEAQ. Trimming removed 4 bases from V and 5 bases from J, with 11 bases in between. The CDR3 spells CASSSVGAYGYTF. The CDR3 region has the DNA TGTGCCAGCAGCTCCGTGGGGGCGTATGGCTACACCTTC.

V gene TRBV10-3 combines with J gene TRBJ1-1, with D tentatively TRBD1 (6 bases). The CDR3 contains 15 residues. V lost 6 bases, J lost 7 bases, and 21 bases lay in between. In germline, CDR1 is ENHRY, CDR2 SYGVKD. The CDR3 nucleotides are TGTGCCATCAGGGAGCCGGGCTCCCCAGGGGTTGAAGCTTTCTTT. Residues: CAIREPGSPGVEAFF.

This sequence joins TRBV6-1 and TRBJ1-1; TRBD1 agrees at 7 bases. The CDR3 contains 14 residues. From germline, CDR1 is MNHNS and CDR2 SASEGT. After removal of 4 bases from V and 3 bases from J, the junction contained 5 bases not matched to a gene. CDR3 nucleotide sequence: TGTGCCAGCAGTGCGCGGACAGGAGACACTGAAGCTTTCTTT. It yields the protein CASSARTGDTEAFF.

The genes are TRBV27 and TRBJ1-2; D is undetermined. Deletions cut 0 bases from V and 6 bases from J, with 14 bases between. This CDR3 comprises 15 residues. CDR1 and CDR2 from the germline V gene are MNHEY and SMNVEV (reference sequence). The CDR3: CASSLSRAGRDGYTF. The CDR3, as DNA: TGTGCCAGCAGTTTATCGAGGGCAGGCCGAGATGGCTACACCTTC.

The V and J genes are TRBV27 and TRBJ1-5; TRBD1 matches at 9 bases. Germline-derived CDR1 and CDR2 are MNHEY and SMNVEV (reference sequence). With 4 bases clipped from V and 2 bases from J, the junction kept 0 bases outside the gene matches. This CDR3 has 14 amino acids. This CDR3 reads CASSWTGGNQPQHF. CDR3 nucleotide sequence: TGTGCCAGCAGTTGGACAGGGGGCAATCAGCCCCAGCATTTT.

The V call is TRBV25-1, the J call TRBJ1-2, with D possibly TRBD1 on 5 matching bases. CDR1 MGHDK and CDR2 SYGVNS come from the germline V gene. This CDR3 comprises 14 residues. The V gene lost 4 bases and the J gene lost 6 bases, with 15 bases spanning the gap. The CDR3 nucleotides are TGTGCCAGCAGTGGGGGGGTACATTTCAATGGCTACACCTTC. Translation: CASSGGVHFNGYTF.

The chain has TRBV15 and TRBJ1-2, with a weak D call TRBD1 (5 bases). From germline, CDR1 is LNHNV and CDR2 YYDKDF (reference sequence). V was shortened by 2 bases and J by 2 bases, with 9 bases between the two germline ends. The CDR3 contains 14 residues. The CDR3 DNA is TGTGCCACCAGCAGACCTGGGGGGAACTATGGCTACACCTTC. It specifies CATSRPGGNYGYTF. Using reference TRBV15 and TRBJ1-2 for the parts outside the CDR3, the full variable domain is DAMVIQNPRYQVTQFGKPVTLSCSQTLNHNVMYWYQQKSSQAPKLLFHYYDKDFNNEADTPDNFQSRRPNTSFCFLDIRSPGLGDTAMYLCATSRPGGNYGYTFGSGTRLTVV.

This clone was recorded only once. This chain uses TRBV6-5 with TRBJ1-2, with D perhaps matching TRBD1 (6 bases). CDR3 length: 14 amino acids. CDR1 is MNHEY, CDR2 SVGAGI, per germline. The V gene lost 0 bases and the J gene lost 8 bases, with 13 bases spanning the gap. This chain's CDR3 is CASSYSGGREGYTF. CDR3 nucleotide sequence: TGTGCCAGCAGTTACTCGGGGGGGCGGGAGGGCTACACCTTC.

Here the CDR3 reads CASSGGDTYNEQFF. The CDR3 nucleotides read TGTGCCAGCAGCGGGGGGGATACCTACAATGAGCAGTTCTTC. V usage is TRBV25-1 and J usage is TRBJ2-1; TRBD2 matches 8 bases. The V and J ends lost 6 bases and 2 bases, in that order; junction bases with no gene match: 3. Germline CDR1 reads MGHDK; CDR2 reads SYGVNS. The CDR3 is 14 residues long.

Only a few counts were recorded for this clone. The chain uses TRBV28 and TRBJ1-6; 7 bases are a match to TRBD1. CDR3 length: 15 amino acids. The germline V gene encodes CDR1 MDHEN and CDR2 SYDVKM. The junction had 8 bases not matched to a gene; V was cut back by 5 bases and J by 7 bases. The CDR3 sequence: CASSLTGLWNSPLHF. Written as DNA, the CDR3 is TGTGCCAGCAGTCTGACAGGGCTGTGGAATTCACCCCTCCACTTT.

This rearrangement joins TRBV11-2 to TRBJ2-1; D unclear. V was trimmed by 5 bases and J by 6 bases, leaving 5 bases between them. Germline V CDR1 and CDR2: SGHAT, FQNNGV. The CDR3 loop spans 11 amino acids. The CDR3 nucleotides read TGTGCCAGCAGCCCGAGCAATGAGCAGTTCTTC. It translates to CASSPSNEQFF.